Below are 18 T cell receptor beta chains sequenced from a single sample in a study of regulatory T cells in long-lasting Graves disease. The authors built TCR beta libraries using iRepertoire HTBI primers and Arm-PCR of CDR3 regions. From the multiplex PCR reads, TCRdb called clonotypes with MiXCR, one entry per CDR3 protein. Here the sample spans around 400,000 distinct CDR3 sequences, roughly a sixth being singletons. Time point given: newly diagnosed GD, antithyroid drugs for less than 3 months. The authors made the TCR library using RNA they extracted from PBMCs. The sequences come from peripheral blood mononuclear cells (PBMCs), collected at new diagnosis, from a patient treated with antithyroid drugs. These receptors originate from a female donor with Graves disease.

In this sample, this clonotype turned up many times. The gene calls are TRBV11-2 and TRBJ2-7, with 7 bases matching TRBD1. CDR3 length: 16 residues. V was pared by 1 base and J by 2 bases, with 8 bases of the junction left unmatched. The V gene's germline CDR1 is SGHAT and CDR2 FQNNGV. In DNA form, the CDR3 reads TGTGCCAGCAGCTTAGTTGAACAGGGGTTCGCCTACGAGCAGTACTTC. It specifies CASSLVEQGFAYEQYF.

The rearrangement uses TRBV28 and TRBJ2-3; TRBD1 matches 11 bases. V dropped 2 bases and J dropped 8; count of bases not matched to a gene: 3. CDR3 length: 14 residues. The germline V gene has CDR1 MDHEN and CDR2 SYDVKM. The chain's CDR3 is CASSLIGTGGTQYF. As DNA, the CDR3 is TGTGCCAGCAGTTTAATCGGGACAGGGGGTACGCAGTATTTT.

This chain joins TRBV4-1 and TRBJ2-5; 7 nucleotides line up with TRBD1. CDR1 MGHRA and CDR2 YSYEKL come from the germline V gene. With 0 bases clipped from V and 5 bases from J, the junction kept 3 bases outside the gene matches. The CDR3 is 14 residues long. The CDR3 loop reads CASSQEGQLETQYF. The CDR3 nucleotides read TGCGCCAGCAGCCAAGAGGGACAGCTTGAGACCCAGTACTTC.

This chain connects TRBV6-5 to TRBJ1-2; D call uncertain. The CDR3 runs to 16 residues. The germline CDR1 and CDR2 sequences are MNHEY and SVGAGI. Trimming shortened V by 0 bases and J by 3 bases, and 14 bases separated the two germline ends. The CDR3 bases are TGTGCCAGCAGTTACTCCTCCGCGGTGGACCACTATGGCTACACCTTC. It yields the protein CASSYSSAVDHYGYTF.

This clonotype has at least ten counts. The V gene is TRBV27, the J gene TRBJ1-2; D unclear. CDR1 is MNHEY, CDR2 SMNVEV, per germline (reference sequence). The CDR3 covers 12 residues. Trimming cost V 6 bases and J 8 bases, with 13 bases left between them. CDR3 nucleotides: TGTGCCAGCAGCCCCATGGGCCAGGGCTACACCTTC. Its protein is CASSPMGQGYTF.

For this clonotype: The DNA is omitted, as the CDR3 cannot be located on it reliably, and the CDR3 follows TCRdb's listing. The V and J genes are TRBV11-2 and TRBJ2-2; whether TRBD1, the table's D call, matches the DNA was not checked. Germline lookup yields CDR1 SGHAT and CDR2 FQNNGV. The CDR3 is 16 residues long, counting both termini. The CDR3 protein is CASSPFGAGSTGGPFF.

Many counts were recorded for this clonotype. The chain combines TRBV12-3 or TRBV12-4 with TRBJ1-1; D call uncertain. Trimming shortened V by 1 base and J by 0 bases, and 9 bases separated the two germline ends. CDR3 length: 15 amino acids. The CDR3 here is CASSLGAAMNTEAFF. The CDR3 nucleotides are TGTGCCAGCAGTTTAGGGGCAGCCATGAACACTGAAGCTTTCTTT.

This sequence joins TRBV18 and TRBJ2-6, with D unresolved. The CDR3 consists of 15 residues. Germline CDR1 is KGHSH and CDR2 is LQKENI. Trimming removed 3 bases at V and 0 bases at J, with 6 bases between. In DNA, the CDR3 is TGTGCCAGCTCACCCCAGACCTCTGGGGCCAACGTCCTGACTTTC. Amino acid sequence: CASSPQTSGANVLTF.

The V gene is TRBV11-2, the J gene TRBJ2-7; 7 bases align to TRBD1. This CDR3 spans 15 amino acids. The V gene's germline CDR1 is SGHAT and CDR2 FQNNGV. The V gene end was trimmed by 1 base and the J gene end by 0 bases; junction bases not matched to a gene: 3. This CDR3 is CASSLGPGGSYEQYF. In nucleotides, the CDR3 is TGTGCCAGCAGCTTAGGGCCAGGGGGCTCCTACGAGCAGTACTTC.

A word on this clonotype: A single base separates this from a much larger clone, so it may be a read error. The gene calls are TRBV29-1 and TRBJ1-2; D is possibly TRBD1 (6 bases). The CDR3 sequence is 14 residues long. Germline loops: CDR1 SQVTM, CDR2 ANQGSEA. This CDR3 reads CSVETDSFNHGYTF. As DNA, the CDR3 is TGCAGCGTGGAGACGGACAGCTTTAACCATGGCTACACCTTC.

This clonotype appeared many times. The genes are TRBV7-9 and TRBJ2-1; TRBD1 aligns across 9 bases. After removal of 5 bases from V and 8 bases from J, the junction contained 10 bases not matched to a gene. Germline CDR1 and CDR2: SEHNR and FQNEAQ (reference sequence). The CDR3 is made up of 15 amino acids. The CDR3 here is CASSLGQGFEDEQFF. The CDR3 coding sequence is TGTGCCAGCAGCCTCGGACAGGGGTTCGAGGATGAGCAGTTCTTC.

This clonotype was counted at least ten times. This CDR3 is CASSASGGGRTEAFF. The CDR3 DNA is TGTGCCAGCAGCGCCTCGGGGGGGGGTCGGACTGAAGCTTTCTTT. The V and J genes are TRBV11-2 and TRBJ1-1; tentative D call: TRBD1 (5 bases). Germline V gene sequence: CDR1 SGHAT, CDR2 FQNNGV. Trimming pared 5 bases from V and 5 bases from J, leaving 18 bases between. The CDR3 length is 15 residues.

This clonotype was detected ten times or more. The V call is TRBV12-3 or TRBV12-4, the J call TRBJ2-7; D possibly corresponds to TRBD1 (6 bases). Trimming shortened V by 6 bases and J by 7 bases, and 19 bases separated the two germline ends. This CDR3 region has 14 residues. The CDR3 here is CASRAQGRSGEQYF. In DNA form, the CDR3 reads TGTGCCAGCAGGGCTCAGGGGCGGAGTGGTGAGCAGTACTTC.

This clonotype was detected a few times. The chain is built from TRBV19 and TRBJ1-1; D ambiguous. The ends were cut back, 5 bases at V and 1 base at J, with 14 bases in the middle. The CDR3 totals 15 residues. Germline-derived CDR1 and CDR2 are LNHDA and SQIVND (reference sequence). The CDR3 nucleotides are TGTGCCAGTAGTCTCTCGAGACACCCGAACACTGAAGCTTTCTTT. Protein: CASSLSRHPNTEAFF.

Many counts were recorded for this clonotype. This chain links TRBV27 with TRBJ2-3, with 7 bases lining up with TRBD2. With V trimmed by 11 bases and J by 2 bases, 22 bases remained unmatched. CDR1 MNHEY and CDR2 SMNVEV come from the germline V gene (reference sequence). The CDR3 sequence is 18 residues long. CDR3 bases: TGTGCCGCAGGACAAATCAATATTGGGGACTATCTCACAGATACGCAGTATTTT. This encodes CAAGQINIGDYLTDTQYF.

By proportion, this clonotype is medium-sized. V and J are TRBV6-2 or TRBV6-3 and TRBJ2-4; D not resolved. With 1 base removed from V and 6 bases from J, the gap between germline ends came to 10 bases. The V gene's germline CDR1 is MNHEY and CDR2 SVGEGT. This CDR3 has 14 residues. The CDR3 nucleotides are TGTGCCAGCAGTTACTTATCCACGGGAAACATTCAGTACTTC. It encodes CASSYLSTGNIQYF.

The rearrangement links TRBV7-2 to TRBJ1-5; maybe TRBD1 (5 bases). Deletions cut 0 bases from V and 3 bases from J, with 12 bases between. CDR3 length: 16 amino acids. The germline V gene encodes CDR1 SGHTA and CDR2 FQGNSA. CDR3 in DNA: TGTGCCAGCAGCTTAGCGGGGACCTATACCAATCAGCCCCAGCATTTT. Translation: CASSLAGTYTNQPQHF.

The sample holds many counts of this clonotype. This sequence joins TRBV3-1 and TRBJ1-4; D is undetermined. V was cut by 0 bases and J by 13 bases, with 12 bases left in between. There are 13 residues in the CDR3. CDR1 is LGHDT and CDR2 is YNNKEL in the germline V gene (reference sequence). In DNA, the CDR3 is TGTGCCAGCAGCCAAGAAGGGAGGAGGGCACTGTTTTTT. Its translation: CASSQEGRRALFF.